A selection of T cell receptor beta chains follows, all from one sample in a study of OX40 agonist ivuxolimab in advanced cancers. Sequencing was performed with immunoSEQ multiplex PCR; in TCRdb, only in-frame clones are kept and a portion is missing. This table has tens of thousands of clones, less than 90% appearing once. Source: CD4+ or CD8+ T cells sorted from blood, taken in a trial of the OX40 agonist ivuxolimab. The receptors stem from an adult with an advanced solid tumor such as melanoma, head and neck, liver or kidney cancer. CDR3s include the opening cysteine and the closing phenylalanine or tryptophan. D genes are given only for firm matches. Expanded clones are given a class, and other clones once, few, many or no size at all.

TRBJ1-5,NA,TRBV28,NA,TGTGCCAGCAGGGTAGGGGGGGGGCAGGTCCAGCCCCAGCATTTT,CASRVGGGQVQPQHF
TRBJ2-7,TRBD2,TRBV5-4,NA,TGTGCCAGCAGCATCCGGACTAGCGGTCCCTACGAGCAGTACTTC,CASSIRTSGPYEQYF
TRBJ1-4,NA,TRBV4-3,NA,TGCGCCAGCAGCCAAGAAAACAGGGAACATGAAAAACTGTTTTTT,CASSQENREHEKLFF
TRBJ1-2,NA,TRBV19,few,TGTGCCAGTAGGGAACACAGAAGCGGGGACTATGGCTACACCTTC,CASREHRSGDYGYTF
TRBJ2-1,TRBD2,TRBV6-6,NA,TGTGCCAGCAGTGCCCCCGGGACTAGCGCCACCGGGCAGTTCTTC,CASSAPGTSATGQFF
TRBJ2-5,NA,TRBV9,NA,TGTGCCAGCAGCGTAGCAGGAGGGGAGACCCAGTACTTC,CASSVAGGETQYF
TRBJ1-2,TRBD1,TRBV6-5,NA,TGTGCCAGCAGGCAGACAGGGGTTCCCTATGGCTACACCTTC,CASRQTGVPYGYTF
TRBJ1-6,NA,TRBV19,few,TGTGCCAGTACCTTATCGGGAGATTCACCCCTCCACTTT,CASTLSGDSPLHF
TRBJ1-1,NA,TRBV18,NA,TGTGCCAGCTCACCCGAGCACTCTGGGGACACTGAAGCTTTCTTT,CASSPEHSGDTEAFF
TRBJ2-1,TRBD2,TRBV7-6,NA,TGTGCCAGCAGCTTACAGTGGGGGGGCTACAATGAGCAGTTCTTC,CASSLQWGGYNEQFF
TRBJ2-7,NA,TRBV6-5,once,TGTGCCAGCAGTTACTCGATCTCTGTCAGCTCCTACGAGCAGTACTTC,CASSYSISVSSYEQYF
TRBJ1-4,NA,TRBV2,NA,TGTGCCAGCAAGCCTCCCATCTATCAGGGAGAATCCCTAAATGAAAAACTGTTTTTT,CASKPPIYQGESLNEKLFF
TRBJ1-1,NA,TRBV7-9,NA,TGTGCCAGCCGTGCTACAGAATACACTGAAGCTTTCTTT,CASRATEYTEAFF
TRBJ2-3,TRBD2,TRBV7-6,NA,TGTGCCAGCAGCTTAACTAGCGGGGTTGATACGCAGTATTTT,CASSLTSGVDTQYF
TRBJ2-7,NA,TRBV28,NA,TGTGCCAGCAGTTTAAACGATTGGACGGACGACTCCTACGAGCAGTACTTC,CASSLNDWTDDSYEQYF
TRBJ2-1,TRBD2,TRBV18,NA,TGTGCCAGCTCACCGGGACTAGCGGGAGCGTACAATGAGCAGTTCTTC,CASSPGLAGAYNEQFF
TRBJ2-3,TRBD1,TRBV28,NA,TGTGCCAGCAGGCCTCCGGGACAGGGGGCGAGAGATACGCAGTATTTT,CASRPPGQGARDTQYF
TRBJ1-1,NA,TRBV5-1,NA,TGCGCCAGCAGCGACAAGGGTAACACTGAAGCTTTCTTT,CASSDKGNTEAFF
TRBJ1-2,NA,TRBV10-3,NA,TGTGCCATCAGTGCCTTTGGGGACTATGGCTACACCTTC,CAISAFGDYGYTF
TRBJ2-1,TRBD1,TRBV5-1,NA,TGCGCCAGCAGCTTGGAGGACAGGGGAATAGGTGAGCAGTTCTTC,CASSLEDRGIGEQFF
TRBJ1-2,NA,TRBV6-1,NA,TGTGCCACCGAGAATCGAAATAATGGCTACACCTTC,CATENRNNGYTF
TRBJ1-5,NA,TRBV4-1,NA,TGCGCCAGCAGCCAAGATTTGGGGCAATCCCTTCGGCAGCCCCAGCATTTT,CASSQDLGQSLRQPQHF
TRBJ1-1,NA,TRBV30,NA,TGTGCCTGGAGTGTAGAGTTGGGGCGGGCTTTCTTT,CAWSVELGRAFF
TRBJ1-3,TRBD1,TRBV2,NA,TGTGCCAGCAGTGAACAGGGGGCGAAATCTGGAAACACCATATATTTT,CASSEQGAKSGNTIYF
TRBJ2-1,TRBD2,TRBV4-2,NA,TGTGCCAGCAGCCAAGAGGCACTAGCGGGGGGCGAGCAGTTCTTC,CASSQEALAGGEQFF
TRBJ2-1,TRBD2,TRBV6-6,NA,TGTGCCAGCAGTTTCGGGGGGAGAAATGAGCAGTTCTTC,CASSFGGRNEQFF
TRBJ2-3,NA,TRBV6-5,NA,TGTGCCAGCAGTTCCTTACGACTTGATAGCACAGATACGCAGTATTTT,CASSSLRLDSTDTQYF
TRBJ2-1,TRBD1,TRBV7-2,NA,TGCGCCAGCAGCCAAGGACAGGGGATGTACAATGAGCAGTTCTTC,CASSQGQGMYNEQFF
TRBJ1-3,NA,TRBV19,NA,TGTGCCAGTGGCCGGAGCTCTGGAAACACCATATATTTT,CASGRSSGNTIYF
TRBJ2-3,NA,TRBV28,NA,TGTGCCAGCAGTTTTATCAGCGGGAGCACAGATACGCAGTATTTT,CASSFISGSTDTQYF
TRBJ2-1,NA,TRBV4-3,NA,TGCGCCAGCAGCCAAGTCGGGCACCGGGGCAATGAGCAGTTCTTC,CASSQVGHRGNEQFF
TRBJ1-6,NA,TRBV25-1,few,TGTGCCAGCAGTGGCCAGGGCCATAATTCACCCCTCCACTTT,CASSGQGHNSPLHF
TRBJ2-3,TRBD1,TRBV5-6,NA,TGTGCCAGCAGCTCCCAGGGACAGCTTAGCACAGATACGCAGTATTTT,CASSSQGQLSTDTQYF